This paragraph covers one TCR beta chain sequence. The data originate from a study of blood T cell repertoires in COVID-19. Trimming cost V 7 bases and J 2 bases; bases outside gene matches: 10. Germline assignment: CDR1 MDHEN and CDR2 SYDVKM. This CDR3 spans 17 amino acids. Libraries were prepared by immunoSEQ multiplex PCR; TCRdb keeps only in-frame clonotypes and omits some of them. The sample contains about 200,000 clones, 86% of which appear only once. The specimen sequenced was PBMCs or T cells enriched from blood (not recorded which). The V call is TRBV28, the J call TRBJ2-5; 13 bases fit TRBD2. This sequence originates from a man aged 35-49 years with acute COVID-19. The CDR3 here is CASNPRGLAGLQETQYF. In DNA, the CDR3 is TGTGCCAGCAACCCTAGGGGACTAGCGGGACTTCAAGAGACCCAGTACTTC. Full variable domain (missing parts from reference TRBV28 and TRBJ2-5): DVKVTQSSRYLVKRTGEKVFLECVQDMDHENMFWYRQDPGLGLRLIYFSYDVKMKEKGDIPEGYSVSREKKERFSLILESASTNQTSMYLCASNPRGLAGLQETQYFGPGTRLLVL.